These 27 T cell receptor beta chains were all obtained from the same sample, sequenced in a study of graft-versus-host responses after intestinal transplantation. The method was immunoSEQ multiplex PCR; TCRdb's version includes in-frame clones alone and lacks a portion of them. This repertoire shows 85,000 to 100,000 clones, around 93% found once; its top ten account for over 0.06%. No cognate antigen is known for these TCRs. The sequencing here drew on unstimulated CD8+ T cells sorted from spleen or lymph node cells, taken before transplant. These receptors originate from a human donor who was the organ donor for an intestinal transplant.

V gene TRBV6-5 combines with J gene TRBJ1-2, with a possible D match to TRBD1 (5 bases). V lost 7 bases to trimming and J lost 6 bases, with 15 bases between them. Germline V gives CDR1 MNHEY, CDR2 SVGAGI. The length of the CDR3 is 13 residues. The CDR3 protein is CASKDTSRDGYTF. The DNA of the CDR3 is TGTGCCAGCAAGGACACCTCGAGAGATGGCTACACCTTC.

The chain links TRBV13 to TRBJ1-1; unclear D gene. Trimming removed 1 base at V and 7 bases at J, with 7 bases between. This CDR3 is built from 12 residues. Germline values: CDR1 PRHDT, CDR2 FYEKMQ (reference sequence). This CDR3 reads CASSLAGIEAFF. The DNA of the CDR3 is TGTGCCAGCAGCTTAGCCGGGATTGAAGCTTTCTTT.

V usage is TRBV5-1 and J usage is TRBJ1-4, with D unclear. In germline, CDR1 is SGHRS, CDR2 YFSETQ. CDR3 size: 15 residues. V was cut by 0 bases and J by 3 bases, with 9 bases left in between. CDR3 DNA: TGCGCCAGCAGCTTGGAGACTGTGGCTAATGAAAAACTGTTTTTT. This codes for CASSLETVANEKLFF.

The chain carries TRBV7-9 and TRBJ1-5, with TRBD1 matching over 11 bases. The CDR3 totals 17 residues. CDR1 is SEHNR, CDR2 FQNEAQ, per germline (reference sequence). V lost 1 base to trimming and J lost 4 bases; unmatched junction nucleotides: 6. As DNA, the CDR3 is TGTGCCAGCAGCTTAGTTAGTTGGGACAGGGGGAATCAGCCCCAGCATTTT. Residues: CASSLVSWDRGNQPQHF.

CDR3 loop: CASSEAGRAATEAFF. The CDR3 DNA sequence: TGTGCCAGCAGTGAAGCCGGCAGGGCTGCCACTGAAGCTTTCTTT. The rearrangement joins TRBV6-1 to TRBJ1-1, with D tentatively TRBD1 (5 bases). Looked up from germline, CDR1 is MNHNS and CDR2 is SASEGT. V lost 0 bases and J lost 4, with 12 bases in between. This CDR3 contains 15 residues.

The V gene is TRBV27, the J gene TRBJ2-3, with D tentatively TRBD1 (5 bases). V was cut by 5 bases and J by 10 bases, with 13 bases left in between. The CDR3 is 12 amino acids. CDR1 MNHEY and CDR2 SMNVEV come from the germline V gene (reference sequence). Written as DNA, the CDR3 is TGTGCCAGCAGTGCTGACAGTCAGGCGCAGTATTTT. Amino acid sequence: CASSADSQAQYF.

The chain recombines TRBV13 with TRBJ2-3, with 9 nucleotides matching TRBD1. CDR1 is PRHDT, CDR2 FYEKMQ, per germline (reference sequence). J was trimmed by 4 bases and V by 10 bases; bases with no gene match: 9. The CDR3 has 14 residues. The CDR3 is CATEVGQGSDTQYF. The CDR3 DNA follows: TGTGCCACGGAGGTGGGACAGGGATCAGATACGCAGTATTTT.

V gene TRBV14 combines with J gene TRBJ1-2; a possible D gene is TRBD1 (5 bases). Trimming removed 9 bases from V and 0 bases from J, with 14 bases in between. The germline V gene has CDR1 SGHDN and CDR2 FVKESK. The CDR3 has 14 residues. CDR3 bases: TGTGCCAGAAGGAGGGGCGGCGCTAACTATGGCTACACCTTC. Residues: CARRRGGANYGYTF.

Remarks on this clone: Since no conserved phenylalanine or tryptophan closes the CDR3, a read error is the likely cause. The chain recombines TRBV6-4 with TRBJ1-2; no clear D gene. V lost 5 bases and J 1 base, leaving 17 bases between the germline ends. The CDR3 runs 16 residues. Germline CDR1 and CDR2: MRHNA and SNTAGT. CDR3 sequence: CASSLYLEENNYGYTS. The CDR3 DNA is TGTGCCAGCAGTCTCTACCTTGAGGAAAATAACTATGGCTACACCTCC.

The chain has TRBV18 and TRBJ2-7, with 11 bases that match TRBD1. This CDR3 contains 13 residues. V shed 4 bases and J 6 bases; nucleotides not matched to a gene: 2. Germline values: CDR1 KGHSH, CDR2 LQKENI. CDR3 loop: CASSQDRGPEQYF. CDR3 in DNA: TGTGCCAGCTCACAGGACAGGGGGCCCGAGCAGTACTTC.

The chain couples TRBV7-9 to TRBJ2-1; 8 nucleotides align to TRBD2. After removal of 5 bases from V and 7 bases from J, the junction contained 10 bases not matched to a gene. From germline, CDR1 is SEHNR and CDR2 FQNEAQ (reference sequence). The CDR3 consists of 15 residues. In nucleotides, the CDR3 is TGTGCCAGCAGCCCCCAGCGGGGGCACACGAATGAGCAGTTCTTC. Protein product: CASSPQRGHTNEQFF.

The V call is TRBV2, the J call TRBJ1-1; TRBD1 matches 7 bases. Germline CDR1 SNHLY, CDR2 FYNNEI. This CDR3 is 11 amino acids long. DNA of the CDR3: TGTGCAACCACAGGGGTAACTGAAGCTTTCTTT. Protein product: CATTGVTEAFF.

The rearrangement links TRBV7-8 to TRBJ2-7, with 11 bases lining up with TRBD2. Germline V gene sequence: CDR1 SGHVS, CDR2 FQNEAQ. The CDR3 covers 16 residues. Trimming cost V 5 bases and J 4 bases; bases outside gene matches: 10. DNA of the CDR3: TGTGCCAGCAGCCTACAGCGGGCTAGCGGGAGGTACGAGCAGTACTTC. Its translation: CASSLQRASGRYEQYF.

The CDR3 reads CASRQDQGNSYNEQFF. The CDR3, as DNA: TGTGCCAGCAGACAAGATCAGGGGAATTCCTACAATGAGCAGTTCTTC. The chain is built from TRBV11-2 and TRBJ2-1; TRBD1 is a possible D gene (6 bases). Germline V gene lookup returns CDR1 SGHAT and CDR2 FQNNGV. The CDR3 covers 16 residues. V shed 6 bases and J shed 1 base, with 16 bases lying between them.

The chain links TRBV6-5 to TRBJ1-1, with 9 bases fitting TRBD1. V gave up 7 bases and J gave up 3 bases; unmatched junction bases: 3. This CDR3 is 13 amino acids long. Germline V gives CDR1 MNHEY, CDR2 SVGAGI. DNA for the CDR3: TGTGCCAGCATGGGACAGGGCTACACTGAAGCTTTCTTT. Encoded protein: CASMGQGYTEAFF.

This clone was detected once. The CDR3 reads CATSRRTGLDSPLHF. CDR3 DNA: TGTGCCACCAGCAGGCGGACAGGGCTGGATTCACCCCTCCACTTT. This chain links TRBV15 with TRBJ1-6; 8 bases line up with TRBD1. The ends lost 3 bases at V and 8 bases at J; junction bases unmatched: 6. CDR1 is LNHNV, CDR2 YYDKDF, per germline (reference sequence). The CDR3 is made up of 15 amino acids.

The V and J genes are TRBV28 and TRBJ2-7; TRBD1 matches 7 bases. The CDR3 spans 17 residues. CDR1 and CDR2 (germline): MDHEN, SYDVKM. V was pared by 6 bases and J by 3 bases, with 17 bases of the junction left unmatched. CDR3 nucleotide sequence: TGTGCCAGCAGCAGCAAGCGAACCCGGGACAGACTCTACGAGCAGTACTTC. This translates into CASSSKRTRDRLYEQYF.

The V call is TRBV19, the J call TRBJ2-1, with D uncertain. Germline V gives CDR1 LNHDA, CDR2 SQIVND (reference sequence). V lost 0 bases and J 8 bases, leaving 8 bases between the germline ends. The CDR3 is 13 amino acids. CDR3 loop: CASSIDRTDEQFF. CDR3 in DNA: TGTGCCAGTAGTATAGATCGAACAGATGAGCAGTTCTTC.

The chain couples TRBV9 to TRBJ2-7, with D tentatively TRBD2 (6 bases). The CDR3 runs 16 residues. With 4 bases removed from V and 0 bases from J, the gap between germline ends came to 17 bases. Germline CDR1 and CDR2: SGDLS and YYNGEE. CDR3 DNA: TGTGCCAGCAGCCCACGAGCGGGTACAAACTCCTACGAGCAGTACTTC. Translation: CASSPRAGTNSYEQYF. Drawing the rest from reference TRBV9 and TRBJ2-7, the complete variable domain is DSGVTQTPKHLITATGQRVTLRCSPRSGDLSVYWYQQSLDQGLQFLIQYYNGEERAKGNILERFSAQQFPDLHSELNLSSLELGDSALYFCASSPRAGTNSYEQYFGPGTRLTVT.

The gene calls are TRBV19 and TRBJ1-2; D is possibly TRBD1 (5 bases). The germline CDR1 and CDR2 sequences are LNHDA and SQIVND (reference sequence). V gave up 7 bases and J gave up 8 bases, with 17 bases separating them. The CDR3 contains 13 residues. The CDR3 loop reads CASTGTSLGGYTF. In nucleotides, the CDR3 is TGTGCCAGTACTGGGACTTCCTTAGGGGGCTACACCTTC.

This clone was observed once. The chain carries TRBV5-1 and TRBJ2-3, with TRBD2 matching 10 bases. CDR3 length equals 16 residues. After removal of 0 bases from V and 2 bases from J, the junction contained 3 bases not matched to a gene. CDR1 is SGHRS, CDR2 YFSETQ, per germline. CDR3 in DNA: TGCGCCAGCAGCTTGGTAGCGGGAGGCACCACAGATACGCAGTATTTT. This gives the protein CASSLVAGGTTDTQYF.

V usage is TRBV19 and J usage is TRBJ2-7; D gene unclear. V shed 3 bases and J shed 4 bases, with 10 bases lying between them. The CDR3 sequence is 13 residues long. In germline, CDR1 is LNHDA, CDR2 SQIVND (reference sequence). The CDR3 DNA follows: TGTGCCAGTAGTATTGGCTCGGGTTACGAGCAGTACTTC. It is translated as CASSIGSGYEQYF.

The chain employs TRBV7-9 and TRBJ1-4, with a tentative D call TRBD1 (5 bases). CDR3 length: 13 amino acids. Germline CDR1 SEHNR, CDR2 FQNEAQ (reference sequence). The ends were cut back, 3 bases at V and 8 bases at J, with 10 bases in the middle. The CDR3 is CASSLGLDEKLFF. DNA for the CDR3: TGTGCCAGCAGCTTGGGGCTGGACGAAAAACTGTTTTTT.

J is TRBJ1-2 and V is TRBV5-1; tentatively, D is TRBD1 (5 bases). V lost 0 bases to trimming and J lost 4 bases, with 19 bases between them. Per the germline V gene, CDR1 is SGHRS and CDR2 is YFSETQ. CDR3 length equals 17 residues. CDR3 residues: CASSLVGALVNIYGYTF. In nucleotides, the CDR3 is TGCGCCAGCAGCTTGGTAGGGGCCCTCGTAAATATCTATGGCTACACCTTC.

The rearrangement joins TRBV10-3 to TRBJ2-2; 12 bases are shared with TRBD2. This CDR3 region has 18 residues. V shed 10 bases, J shed 4 bases, and the junction held 16 bases outside the gene matches. Germline V gene lookup returns CDR1 ENHRY and CDR2 SYGVKD. The CDR3 spells CATGKLLAGGRGTGELFF. The CDR3 coding sequence is TGTGCCACCGGAAAATTACTAGCGGGAGGAAGAGGCACCGGGGAGCTGTTTTTT.

This sequence joins TRBV18 and TRBJ2-7; a possible D gene is TRBD1 (6 bases). V was clipped by 0 bases and J by 4 bases, with 10 bases between them. Germline V lookup: CDR1 KGHSH, CDR2 LQKENI. The CDR3 runs 14 residues. The DNA of the CDR3 is TGTGCCAGCTCACCACCGGACAGAGAGTACGAGCAGTACTTC. Translating gives CASSPPDREYEQYF.

This clone showed up just once. The rearrangement uses TRBV11-2 and TRBJ2-5; D perhaps matches TRBD2 (6 bases). V lost 0 bases, J lost 1 base, and 15 bases lay in between. CDR1 and CDR2 from the germline V gene are SGHAT and FQNNGV. The CDR3 runs 17 residues. CDR3 bases: TGTGCCAGCAGCTTAGAATTCGGGGGAGGAACCCAAGAGACCCAGTACTTC. It translates to CASSLEFGGGTQETQYF. The variable domain in full, with the rest retrieved from reference TRBV11-2 and TRBJ2-5, is EAGVAQSPRYKIIEKRQSVAFWCNPISGHATLYWYQQILGQGPKLLIQFQNNGVVDDSQLPKDRFSAERLKGVDSTLKIQPAKLEDSAVYLCASSLEFGGGTQETQYFGPGTRLLVL.